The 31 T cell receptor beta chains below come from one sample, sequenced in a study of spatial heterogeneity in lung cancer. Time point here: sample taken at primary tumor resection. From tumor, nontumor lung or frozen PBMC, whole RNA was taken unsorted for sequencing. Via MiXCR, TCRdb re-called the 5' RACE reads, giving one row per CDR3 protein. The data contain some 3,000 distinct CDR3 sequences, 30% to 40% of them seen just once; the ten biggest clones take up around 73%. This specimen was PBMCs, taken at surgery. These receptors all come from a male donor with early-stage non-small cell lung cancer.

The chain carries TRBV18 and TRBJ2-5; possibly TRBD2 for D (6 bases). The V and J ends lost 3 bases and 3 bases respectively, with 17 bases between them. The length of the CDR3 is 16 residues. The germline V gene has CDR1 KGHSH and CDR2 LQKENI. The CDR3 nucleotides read TGTGCCAGCTCACCTACCTCTTGGAGGGGAAAAGAGACCCAGTACTTC. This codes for CASSPTSWRGKETQYF.

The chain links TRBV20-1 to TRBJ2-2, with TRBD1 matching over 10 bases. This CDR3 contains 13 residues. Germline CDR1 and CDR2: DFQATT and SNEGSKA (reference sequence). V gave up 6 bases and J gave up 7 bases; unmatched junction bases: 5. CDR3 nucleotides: TGCAGTGCCACCGGGACAGGGGTCGGGGAGCTGTTTTTT. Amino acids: CSATGTGVGELFF.

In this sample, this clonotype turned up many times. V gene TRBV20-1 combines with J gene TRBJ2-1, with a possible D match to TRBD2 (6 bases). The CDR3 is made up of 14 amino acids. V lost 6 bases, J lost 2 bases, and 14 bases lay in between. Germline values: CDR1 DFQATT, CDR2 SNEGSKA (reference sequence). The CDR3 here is CSASGEGTYNEQFF. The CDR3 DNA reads TGCAGTGCCTCGGGAGAGGGAACCTACAATGAGCAGTTCTTC.

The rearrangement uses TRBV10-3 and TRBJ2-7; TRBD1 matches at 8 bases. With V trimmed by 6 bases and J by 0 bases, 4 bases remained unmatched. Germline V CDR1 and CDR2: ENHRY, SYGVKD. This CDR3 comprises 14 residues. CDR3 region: CAIRPTGDSYEQYF. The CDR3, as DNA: TGTGCCATCAGGCCGACAGGGGACTCCTACGAGCAGTACTTC.

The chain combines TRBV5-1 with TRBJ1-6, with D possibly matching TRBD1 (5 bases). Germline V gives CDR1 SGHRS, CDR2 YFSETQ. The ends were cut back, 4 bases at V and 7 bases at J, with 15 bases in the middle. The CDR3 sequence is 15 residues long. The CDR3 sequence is CASSRRDLLNSPLHF. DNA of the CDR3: TGCGCCAGCAGCAGAAGGGACCTCCTCAATTCACCCCTCCACTTT.

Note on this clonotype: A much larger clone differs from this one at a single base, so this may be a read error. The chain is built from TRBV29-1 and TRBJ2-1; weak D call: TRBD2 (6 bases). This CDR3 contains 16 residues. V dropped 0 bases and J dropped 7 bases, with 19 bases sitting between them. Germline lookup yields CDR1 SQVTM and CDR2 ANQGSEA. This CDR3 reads CSVEDQWRDLGNEQFF. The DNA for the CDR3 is TGCAGCGTTGAAGATCAATGGAGGGACTTGGGGAATGAGCAGTTCTTC.

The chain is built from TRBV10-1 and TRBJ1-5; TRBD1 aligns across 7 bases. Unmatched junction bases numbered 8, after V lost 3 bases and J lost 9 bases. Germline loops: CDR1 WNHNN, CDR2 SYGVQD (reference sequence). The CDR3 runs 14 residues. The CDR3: CASSERQGLSPQHF. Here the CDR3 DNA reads TGCGCCAGCAGTGAAAGACAGGGTCTTTCGCCCCAGCATTTT.

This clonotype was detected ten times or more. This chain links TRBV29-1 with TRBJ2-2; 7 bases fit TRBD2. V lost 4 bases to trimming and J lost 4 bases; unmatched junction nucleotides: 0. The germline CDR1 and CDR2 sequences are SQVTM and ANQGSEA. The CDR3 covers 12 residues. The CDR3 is CSVGGGTGELFF. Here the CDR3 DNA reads TGCAGCGTTGGGGGGGGCACCGGGGAGCTGTTTTTT.

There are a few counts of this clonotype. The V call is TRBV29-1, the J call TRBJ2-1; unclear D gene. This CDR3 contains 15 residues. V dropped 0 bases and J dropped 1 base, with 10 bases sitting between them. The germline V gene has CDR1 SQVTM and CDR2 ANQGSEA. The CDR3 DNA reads TGCAGCGTTGAAGACCCCCTTAGTTCCTACAATGAGCAGTTCTTC. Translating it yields CSVEDPLSSYNEQFF.

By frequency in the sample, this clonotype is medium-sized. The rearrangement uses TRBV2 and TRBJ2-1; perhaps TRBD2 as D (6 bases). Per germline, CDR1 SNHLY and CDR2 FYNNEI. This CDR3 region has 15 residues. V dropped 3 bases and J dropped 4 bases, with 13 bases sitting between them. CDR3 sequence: CASSDELALYNEQFF. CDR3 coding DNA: TGTGCCAGCAGTGATGAGCTAGCGCTTTACAATGAGCAGTTCTTC.

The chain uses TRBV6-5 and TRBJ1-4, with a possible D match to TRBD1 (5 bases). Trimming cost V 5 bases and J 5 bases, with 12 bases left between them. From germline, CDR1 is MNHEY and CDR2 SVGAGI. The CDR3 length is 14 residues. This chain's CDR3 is CASSRTRINEKLFF. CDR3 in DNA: TGTGCCAGCAGTCGGACAAGGATCAATGAAAAACTGTTTTTT.

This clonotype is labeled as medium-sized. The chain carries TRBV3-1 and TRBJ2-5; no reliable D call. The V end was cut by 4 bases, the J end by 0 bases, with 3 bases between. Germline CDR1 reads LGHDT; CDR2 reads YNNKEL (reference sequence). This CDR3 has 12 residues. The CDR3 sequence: CASSPYQETQYF. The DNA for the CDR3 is TGTGCCAGCAGCCCTTACCAAGAGACCCAGTACTTC.

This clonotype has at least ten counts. The CDR3 here is CSARFSGQETQYF. The DNA of the CDR3 is TGCAGTGCTAGGTTTAGCGGCCAAGAGACCCAGTACTTC. The V call is TRBV20-1, the J call TRBJ2-5, with D possibly TRBD2 on 6 matching bases. In germline, CDR1 is DFQATT, CDR2 SNEGSKA (reference sequence). There are 13 residues in the CDR3. V was shortened by 3 bases and J by 1 base, with 9 bases between the two germline ends.

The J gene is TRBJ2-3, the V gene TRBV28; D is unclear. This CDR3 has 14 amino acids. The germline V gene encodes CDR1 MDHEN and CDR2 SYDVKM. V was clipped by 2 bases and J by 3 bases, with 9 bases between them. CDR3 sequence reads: CASSLNPLTDTQYF. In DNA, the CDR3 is TGTGCCAGCAGTTTAAATCCTCTTACAGATACGCAGTATTTT.

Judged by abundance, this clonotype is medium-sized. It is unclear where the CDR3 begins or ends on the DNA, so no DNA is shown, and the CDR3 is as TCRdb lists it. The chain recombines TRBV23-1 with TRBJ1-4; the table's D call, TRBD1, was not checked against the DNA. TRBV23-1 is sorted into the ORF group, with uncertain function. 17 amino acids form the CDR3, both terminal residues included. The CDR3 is CASSHWTGDQLMKNCFF.

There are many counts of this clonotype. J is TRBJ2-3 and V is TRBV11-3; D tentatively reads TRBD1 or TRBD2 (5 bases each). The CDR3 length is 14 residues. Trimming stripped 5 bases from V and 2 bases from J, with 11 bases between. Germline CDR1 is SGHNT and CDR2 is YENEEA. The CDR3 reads CASSPRDLTDTQYF. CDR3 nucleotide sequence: TGTGCCAGCAGCCCCCGGGACCTCACAGATACGCAGTATTTT.

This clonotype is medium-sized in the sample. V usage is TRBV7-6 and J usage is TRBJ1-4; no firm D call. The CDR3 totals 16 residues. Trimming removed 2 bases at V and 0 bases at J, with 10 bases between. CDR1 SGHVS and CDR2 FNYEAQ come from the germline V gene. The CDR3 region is CASSLLGSATNEKLFF. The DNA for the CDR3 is TGTGCCAGCAGCTTACTGGGGTCTGCAACTAATGAAAAACTGTTTTTT.

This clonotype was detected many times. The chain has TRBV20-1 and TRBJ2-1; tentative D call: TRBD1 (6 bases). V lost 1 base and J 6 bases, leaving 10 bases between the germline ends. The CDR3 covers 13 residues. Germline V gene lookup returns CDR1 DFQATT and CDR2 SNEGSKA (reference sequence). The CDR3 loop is CSARVGALNEQFF. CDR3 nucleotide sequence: TGCAGTGCTAGAGTGGGGGCGCTCAATGAGCAGTTCTTC.

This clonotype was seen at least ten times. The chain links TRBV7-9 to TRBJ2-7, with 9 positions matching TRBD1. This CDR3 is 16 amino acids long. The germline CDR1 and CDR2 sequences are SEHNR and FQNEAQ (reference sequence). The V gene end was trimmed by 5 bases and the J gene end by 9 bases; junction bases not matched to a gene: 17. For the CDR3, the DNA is TGTGCCAGCAGCCCGACATTCCGGGACAGGGCGTCCGGGCAGTACTTC. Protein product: CASSPTFRDRASGQYF.

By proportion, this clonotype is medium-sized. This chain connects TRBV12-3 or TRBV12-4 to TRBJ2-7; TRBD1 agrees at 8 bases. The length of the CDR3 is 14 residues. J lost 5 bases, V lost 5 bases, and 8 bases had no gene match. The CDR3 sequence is CASSPSRQGNEQYF. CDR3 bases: TGTGCCAGCAGTCCCTCCAGACAGGGGAACGAGCAGTACTTC.

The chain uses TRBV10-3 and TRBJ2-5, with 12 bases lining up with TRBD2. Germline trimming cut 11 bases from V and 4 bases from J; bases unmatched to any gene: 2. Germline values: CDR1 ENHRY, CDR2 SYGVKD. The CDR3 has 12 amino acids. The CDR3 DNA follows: TGTGCCGTACTAGCGGGAGGAGAGACCCAGTACTTC. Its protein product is CAVLAGGETQYF.

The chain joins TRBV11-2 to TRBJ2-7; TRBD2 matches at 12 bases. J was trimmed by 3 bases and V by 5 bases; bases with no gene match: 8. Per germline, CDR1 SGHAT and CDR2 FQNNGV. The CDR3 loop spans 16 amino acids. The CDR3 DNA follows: TGTGCCAGCAGCCAGCGACTAGCGGGGGTTCTCTACGAGCAGTACTTC. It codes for CASSQRLAGVLYEQYF.

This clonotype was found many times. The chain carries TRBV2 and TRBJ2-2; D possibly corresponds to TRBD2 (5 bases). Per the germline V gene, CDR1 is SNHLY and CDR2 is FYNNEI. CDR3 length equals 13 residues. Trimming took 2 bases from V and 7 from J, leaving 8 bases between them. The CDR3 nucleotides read TGTGCCAGCAGTGAAAGGGAGATCGGGGAGCTGTTTTTT. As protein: CASSEREIGELFF.

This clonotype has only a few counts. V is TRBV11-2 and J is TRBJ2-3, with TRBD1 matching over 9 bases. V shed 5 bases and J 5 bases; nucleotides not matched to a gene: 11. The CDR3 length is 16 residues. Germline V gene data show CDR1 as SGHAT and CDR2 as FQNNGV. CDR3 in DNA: TGTGCCAGCAGCGCCCACCCGACAGGGGGTAAAGATACGCAGTATTTT. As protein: CASSAHPTGGKDTQYF.

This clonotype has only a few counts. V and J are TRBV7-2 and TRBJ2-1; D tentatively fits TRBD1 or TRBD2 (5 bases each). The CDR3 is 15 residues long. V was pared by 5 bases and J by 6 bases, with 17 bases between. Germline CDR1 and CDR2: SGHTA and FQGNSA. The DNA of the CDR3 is TGTGCCAGCAGCCTCGGGACCCACGAAATCAATGAGCAGTTCTTC. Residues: CASSLGTHEINEQFF.

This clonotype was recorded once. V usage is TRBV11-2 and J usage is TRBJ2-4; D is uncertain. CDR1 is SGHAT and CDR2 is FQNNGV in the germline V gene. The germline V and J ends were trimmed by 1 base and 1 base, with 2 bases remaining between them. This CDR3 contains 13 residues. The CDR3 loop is CASSLGAKNIQYF. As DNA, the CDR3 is TGTGCCAGCAGCTTAGGGGCCAAAAACATTCAGTACTTC.

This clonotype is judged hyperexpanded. The CDR3 loop is CASSLVRWDVGPEAFF. The CDR3 bases are TGTGCCAGCAGCTTGGTCAGGTGGGACGTCGGACCCGAAGCTTTCTTT. V is TRBV7-9 and J is TRBJ1-1; a weak D match, TRBD1 (5 bases). The CDR3 is 16 residues long. V lost 3 bases and J 8 bases, leaving 22 bases between the germline ends. The V gene's germline CDR1 is SEHNR and CDR2 FQNEAQ (reference sequence).

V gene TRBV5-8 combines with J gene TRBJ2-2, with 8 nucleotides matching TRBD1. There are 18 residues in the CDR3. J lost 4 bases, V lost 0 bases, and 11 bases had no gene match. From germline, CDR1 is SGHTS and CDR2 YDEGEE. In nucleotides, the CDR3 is TGTGCCAGCAGCTTGGCAGCAATGACAGGGGTGATCACCGGGGAGCTGTTTTTT. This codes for CASSLAAMTGVITGELFF.

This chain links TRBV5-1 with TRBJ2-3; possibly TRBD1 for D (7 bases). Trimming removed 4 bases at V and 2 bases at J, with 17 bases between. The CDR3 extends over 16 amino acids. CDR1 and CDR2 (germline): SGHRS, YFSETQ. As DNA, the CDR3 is TGCGCCAGCAGCCTGTTTAGGAGGGGGCCCACAGATACGCAGTATTTT. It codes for CASSLFRRGPTDTQYF.

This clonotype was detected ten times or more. CDR3: CASSLQDNSPLHF. The CDR3 region has the DNA TGTGCCAGCAGCCTCCAGGATAATTCACCCCTCCACTTT. The chain couples TRBV6-2 or TRBV6-3 to TRBJ1-6, with D uncertain. The germline V gene encodes CDR1 MNHEY and CDR2 SVGEGT. V was clipped by 6 bases and J by 5 bases, with 8 bases between them. The CDR3 has 13 residues.

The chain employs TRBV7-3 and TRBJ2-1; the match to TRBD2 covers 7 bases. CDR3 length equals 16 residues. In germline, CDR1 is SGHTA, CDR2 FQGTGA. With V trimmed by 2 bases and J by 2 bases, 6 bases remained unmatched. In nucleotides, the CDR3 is TGTGCCAGCAGCTTAGTTCCGGGGAGGGCCTACAATGAGCAGTTCTTC. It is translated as CASSLVPGRAYNEQFF.